What follows is one T cell receptor beta chain and its context. The antigen is undetermined. After re-calling the 5' RACE reads, TCRdb lists one entry per CDR3 protein, DNA absent. The sample holds about 460,000 distinct CDR3 sequences. This record belongs to a study of T cells expressing NK-cell markers. As for the study in general: Seropositivity for HCMV was found in most of the eight sequenced donors, with one seronegative.

The CDR3 consists of 13 residues. Study-level findings and limits: Six donors had dominant NKG2C+ clonotypes that comprised about 1.0-7.5% of their CD8+ T cells.

The specimen sequenced was blood T cells: a sorted CD56 or NKG2C T cell subset, CD4+ or CD8+ T cells, or bulk PBMC T cells (not recorded which). The clonotype comes from a woman aged 45-59 years in good health. This rearrangement joins TRBV12-3 or TRBV12-4 to TRBJ2-3. This CDR3 is CASSWSVTDTQYF.